Shown below are 11 T cell receptor beta chains from a single sample sequenced in a study of technical replicates of blood from a handful of donors. The method was immunoSEQ multiplex PCR; TCRdb's version includes in-frame clones alone and lacks a portion of them. The sample includes around 100,000 clones, just under 95% seen only once; the top ten take less than 0.35%. The sample consisted of T cells isolated from PBMCs. The receptor set was obtained from a human donor in good health.

The chain employs TRBV28 and TRBJ1-1, with D tentatively TRBD1 (5 bases). The CDR3 is made up of 14 amino acids. V was shortened by 6 bases and J by 0 bases, with 11 bases between the two germline ends. Germline V gene sequence: CDR1 MDHEN, CDR2 SYDVKM. This CDR3 reads CASSSSGMNTEAFF. CDR3 nucleotide sequence: TGTGCCAGCAGCTCCTCAGGGATGAACACTGAAGCTTTCTTT.

The chain uses TRBV5-1 and TRBJ2-7; 16 positions match TRBD2. The CDR3 sequence is 16 residues long. The ends lost 2 bases at V and 7 bases at J; junction bases unmatched: 6. Germline V gene sequence: CDR1 SGHRS, CDR2 YFSETQ. CDR3 sequence: CASSFGTSGRAQEQYF. The CDR3 bases are TGCGCCAGCAGCTTTGGGACTAGCGGGAGGGCCCAAGAGCAGTACTTC.

This chain links TRBV6-1 with TRBJ2-1; 15 bases are shared with TRBD2. The CDR3 has 17 residues. Looked up from germline, CDR1 is MNHNS and CDR2 is SASEGT. V lost 2 bases and J lost 8; bases outside the gene matches: 7. For the CDR3, the DNA is TGTGCCAGCAGTGAATTATATGGGACTAGCGGGAGGTATGAGCAGTTCTTC. This gives the protein CASSELYGTSGRYEQFF.

The CDR3 bases are TGTGCCAGCAGCTTGGTAGCAGAACTCATGAACACTGAAGCTTTCTTT. Encoded protein: CASSLVAELMNTEAFF. This sequence joins TRBV5-6 and TRBJ1-1; D gene ambiguous. This CDR3 region has 16 residues. V lost 0 bases and J 0 bases, leaving 12 bases between the germline ends. Per the germline V gene, CDR1 is SGHDT and CDR2 is YYEEEE.

The V gene is TRBV15, the J gene TRBJ2-5, with D possibly matching TRBD2 (6 bases). Trimming shortened V by 1 base and J by 1 base, and 7 bases separated the two germline ends. CDR1 LNHNV and CDR2 YYDKDF come from the germline V gene (reference sequence). This CDR3 contains 14 residues. This chain's CDR3 is CATSRGDSQETQYF. The CDR3 DNA sequence: TGTGCCACCAGCAGAGGGGACTCCCAAGAGACCCAGTACTTC.

This chain uses TRBV4-3 with TRBJ2-2, with D unclear. CDR3 length: 14 amino acids. In germline, CDR1 is LGHNA, CDR2 YSLEER. V dropped 0 bases and J dropped 5 bases, with 7 bases sitting between them. The CDR3 protein is CASSQDFRTGELFF. DNA of the CDR3: TGCGCCAGCAGCCAAGATTTCAGGACCGGGGAGCTGTTTTTT.

The V gene is TRBV6-1, the J gene TRBJ1-1, with D unresolved. The CDR3 length is 12 residues. The V end was cut by 5 bases, the J end by 0 bases, with 4 bases between. CDR1 MNHNS and CDR2 SASEGT come from the germline V gene. In DNA form, the CDR3 reads TGTGCCAGCAGTCACATGAACACTGAAGCTTTCTTT. Amino acids: CASSHMNTEAFF.

The chain uses TRBV2 and TRBJ2-1, with D uncertain. V lost 7 bases and J lost 3, with 16 bases in between. The germline gives CDR1 SNHLY, CDR2 FYNNEI. The CDR3 contains 15 residues. Written as DNA, the CDR3 is TGTGCCAGCAACACCCTCAGCGTCGTCTACAATGAGCAGTTCTTC. It encodes CASNTLSVVYNEQFF. The full variable domain, completed using reference TRBV2 and TRBJ2-1, is EPEVTQTPSHQVTQMGQEVILRCVPISNHLYFYWYRQILGQKVEFLVSFYNNEISEKSEIFDDQFSVERPDGSNFTLKIRSTKLEDSAMYFCASNTLSVVYNEQFFGPGTRLTVL.

The chain employs TRBV11-2 and TRBJ2-7, with TRBD2 as a possible D gene (6 bases). V was pared by 5 bases and J by 3 bases, with 14 bases between. Germline CDR1 SGHAT, CDR2 FQNNGV. CDR3 size: 14 residues. As DNA, the CDR3 is TGTGCCAGCAGCCCGGCGGGGCCCTACTACGAGCAGTACTTC. Its translation: CASSPAGPYYEQYF.

The chain has TRBV27 and TRBJ1-3; unclear D gene. The CDR3 spans 13 residues. Germline V lookup: CDR1 MNHEY, CDR2 SMNVEV (reference sequence). V was clipped by 11 bases and J by 0 bases, with 11 bases between them. CDR3 DNA: TGTGCCGTACTATCGACCTCTGGAAACACCATATATTTT. It encodes CAVLSTSGNTIYF.

The rearrangement links TRBV28 to TRBJ2-3, with D tentatively TRBD2 (5 bases). This CDR3 is built from 14 residues. Trimming took off 5 bases at V and 4 bases at J, with 13 bases between the two ends. CDR1 and CDR2 (germline): MDHEN, SYDVKM. The CDR3 loop is CASSLTSIADTQYF. As DNA, the CDR3 is TGTGCCAGCAGTCTTACTAGTATCGCAGATACGCAGTATTTT.